This T cell receptor beta chain was documented in a study of beta chain features in type 1 diabetes. Study-level results: Moderate but significant shortening of TCRB CDR3s was recorded in all four CD4+ subsets from Type 1 diabetes patients.

V lost 6 bases to trimming and J lost 0 bases; unmatched junction nucleotides: 5. The CDR3 runs 14 residues. CDR1 is GTSNPN and CDR2 is SVGIG in the germline V gene (reference sequence). Sequencing targeted expressed TCRB transcripts, as all isolated RNA had been reverse transcribed. Sequencing used immunoSEQ multiplex PCR; TCRdb keeps in-frame clones, though not all of them. This sample has under 200,000 clones; about 8.3% occur once, and the top ten carry approximately 0.54%. In regard to this clone: What it binds is unknown.

Sequencing used central memory CD4+ T cells from blood. This rearrangement joins TRBV30 to TRBJ2-1; TRBD2 matches at 7 bases. The receptor was isolated from a woman between 18 and 30 years old with type 1 diabetes. In DNA form, the CDR3 reads TGTGCCTGTCCTAGCGGTAGCTCCTACAATGAGCAGTTCTTC. Protein sequence: CACPSGSSYNEQFF.